The source of this T cell receptor beta chain is a study of cytomegalovirus exposure and HLA in healthy donors. Study summary: A previous analysis identified 100 million to 120 million unique TCR beta sequences derived from roughly 190 million T cells. Whole-study findings and limits: One later analysis reportedly identified an Asian-associated ancestry cluster that showed fewer N-insertions than the roughly 600-donor mean. Later, TCR association rates were found to vary by HLA locus, highest for DRB1 and lowest for HLA-C.

Concerning this clone: Its antigen is unknown.

60 Vbeta and 13 Jbeta primers were used in PCR. Assay: immunoSEQ multiplex PCR; the TCRdb copy retains only in-frame clones and omits some. The table includes under 200,000 clones, 75% detected once. This CDR3 has 14 residues. Trimming pared 6 bases from V and 4 bases from J, leaving 13 bases between. Germline loops: CDR1 MDHEN, CDR2 SYDVKM. This TCR was sampled from a woman in her thirties or forties in good health and CMV-seropositive. Sequencing used PBMCs. V is TRBV28 and J is TRBJ2-1; D remains ambiguous. CDR3: CASSPMGSYNEQFF. CDR3 bases: TGTGCCAGCAGCCCCATGGGCTCTTACAATGAGCAGTTCTTC.